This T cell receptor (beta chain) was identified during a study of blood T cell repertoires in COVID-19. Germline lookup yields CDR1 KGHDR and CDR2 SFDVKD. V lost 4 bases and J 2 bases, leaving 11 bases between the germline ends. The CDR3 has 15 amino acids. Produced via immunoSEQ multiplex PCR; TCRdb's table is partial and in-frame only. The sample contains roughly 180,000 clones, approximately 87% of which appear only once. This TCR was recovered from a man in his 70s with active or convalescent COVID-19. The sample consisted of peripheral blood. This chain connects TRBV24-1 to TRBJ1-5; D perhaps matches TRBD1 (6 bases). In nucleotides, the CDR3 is TGTGCCACCAGTGACCCCAGGGGAGGCAATCAGCCCCAGCATTTT. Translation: CATSDPRGGNQPQHF.